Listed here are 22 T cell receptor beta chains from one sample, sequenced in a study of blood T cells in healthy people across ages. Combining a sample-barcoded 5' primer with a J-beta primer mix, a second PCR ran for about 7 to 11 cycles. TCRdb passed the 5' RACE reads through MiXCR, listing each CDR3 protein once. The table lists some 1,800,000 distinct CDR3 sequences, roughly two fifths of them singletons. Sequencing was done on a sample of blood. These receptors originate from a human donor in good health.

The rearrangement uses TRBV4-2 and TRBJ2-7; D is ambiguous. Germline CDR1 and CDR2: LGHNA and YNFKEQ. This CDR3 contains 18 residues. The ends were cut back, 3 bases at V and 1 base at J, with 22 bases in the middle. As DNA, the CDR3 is TGTGCCAGCAGCCAGGACGACTTAAGCGACCTGAAATCCTACGAGCAGTACTTC. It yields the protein CASSQDDLSDLKSYEQYF.

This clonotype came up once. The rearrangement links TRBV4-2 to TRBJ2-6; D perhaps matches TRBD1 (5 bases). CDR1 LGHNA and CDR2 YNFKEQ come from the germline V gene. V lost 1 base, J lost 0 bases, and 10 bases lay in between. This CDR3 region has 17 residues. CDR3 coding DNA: TGTGCCAGCAGCCAAGTAGGGGCCCTCTCTGGGGCCAACGTCCTGACTTTC. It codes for CASSQVGALSGANVLTF.

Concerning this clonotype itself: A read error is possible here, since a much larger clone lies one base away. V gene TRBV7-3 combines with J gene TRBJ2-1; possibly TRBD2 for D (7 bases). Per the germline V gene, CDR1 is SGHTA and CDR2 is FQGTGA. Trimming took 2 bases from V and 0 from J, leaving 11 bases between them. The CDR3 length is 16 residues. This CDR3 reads CASSLVAGASYNEQFF. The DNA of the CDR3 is TGTGCCAGCAGCTTAGTCGCGGGGGCCTCCTACAATGAGCAGTTCTTC.

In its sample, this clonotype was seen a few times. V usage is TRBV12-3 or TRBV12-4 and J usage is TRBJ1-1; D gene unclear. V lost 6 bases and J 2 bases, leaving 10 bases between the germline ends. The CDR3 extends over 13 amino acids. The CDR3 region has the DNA TGTGCCAGCAGGGGCAGATCCAACACTGAAGCTTTCTTT. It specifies CASRGRSNTEAFF.

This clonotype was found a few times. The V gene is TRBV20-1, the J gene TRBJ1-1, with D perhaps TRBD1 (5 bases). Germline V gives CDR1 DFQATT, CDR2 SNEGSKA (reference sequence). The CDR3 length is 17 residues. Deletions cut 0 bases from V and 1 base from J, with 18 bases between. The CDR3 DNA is TGCAGTGCTAGAGATTACGGGGGTACTCAAGCGAACACTGAAGCTTTCTTT. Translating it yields CSARDYGGTQANTEAFF.

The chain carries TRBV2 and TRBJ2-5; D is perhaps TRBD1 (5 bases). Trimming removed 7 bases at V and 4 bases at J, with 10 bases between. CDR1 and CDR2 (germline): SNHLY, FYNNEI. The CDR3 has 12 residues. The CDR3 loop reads CASNKGAETQYF. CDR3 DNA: TGTGCCAGCAATAAAGGGGCAGAGACCCAGTACTTC.

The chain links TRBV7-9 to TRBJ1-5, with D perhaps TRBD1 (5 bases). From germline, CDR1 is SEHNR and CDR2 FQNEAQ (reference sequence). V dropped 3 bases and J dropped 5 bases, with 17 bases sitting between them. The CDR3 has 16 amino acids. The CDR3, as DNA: TGTGCCAGCAGCTTCTTTCTAGGGACGGGGGATCAGCCCCAGCATTTT. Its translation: CASSFFLGTGDQPQHF.

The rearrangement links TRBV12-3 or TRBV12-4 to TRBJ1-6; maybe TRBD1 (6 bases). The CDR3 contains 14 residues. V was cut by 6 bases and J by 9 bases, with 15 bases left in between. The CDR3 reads CASSLGGYGSPLHF. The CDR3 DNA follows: TGTGCCAGCAGCCTAGGGGGATATGGTTCACCCCTCCACTTT.

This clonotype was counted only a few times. The CDR3 is CAVQGGAGVYNEQYF. The CDR3 nucleotides are TGTGCCGTTCAAGGAGGGGCAGGAGTATACAATGAGCAGTACTTC. This chain connects TRBV11-3 to TRBJ2-4; D perhaps matches TRBD2 (6 bases). Germline V lookup: CDR1 SGHNT, CDR2 YENEEA. The CDR3 contains 15 residues. V dropped 11 bases and J dropped 13 bases, with 30 bases sitting between them.

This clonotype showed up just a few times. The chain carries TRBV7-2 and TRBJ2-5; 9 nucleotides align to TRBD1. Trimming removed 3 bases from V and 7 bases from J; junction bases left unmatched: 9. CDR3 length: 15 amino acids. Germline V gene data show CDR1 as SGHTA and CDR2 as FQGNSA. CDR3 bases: TGTGCCAGCAGCTTCATTGCGGGACAGGGCATGACCCAGTACTTC. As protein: CASSFIAGQGMTQYF.

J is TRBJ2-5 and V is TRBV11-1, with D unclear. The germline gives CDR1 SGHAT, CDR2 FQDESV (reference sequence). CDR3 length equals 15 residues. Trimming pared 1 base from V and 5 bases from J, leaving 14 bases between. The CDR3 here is CASSLGVVSEETQYF. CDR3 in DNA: TGTGCCAGCAGCTTAGGAGTTGTATCGGAGGAGACCCAGTACTTC.

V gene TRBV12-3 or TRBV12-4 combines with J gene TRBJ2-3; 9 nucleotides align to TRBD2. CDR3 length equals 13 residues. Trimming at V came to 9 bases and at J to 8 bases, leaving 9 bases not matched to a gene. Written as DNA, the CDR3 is TGTGCCAGTAGTGGCGGGGGGGCCGGTACGCAGTATTTT. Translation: CASSGGGAGTQYF.

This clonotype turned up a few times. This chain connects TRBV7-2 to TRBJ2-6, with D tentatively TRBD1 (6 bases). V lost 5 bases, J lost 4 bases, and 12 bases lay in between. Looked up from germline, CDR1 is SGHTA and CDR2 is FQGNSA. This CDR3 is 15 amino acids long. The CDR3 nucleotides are TGTGCCAGCAGCCAGACAGGTCCGGGGGCCAACGTCCTGACTTTC. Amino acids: CASSQTGPGANVLTF.

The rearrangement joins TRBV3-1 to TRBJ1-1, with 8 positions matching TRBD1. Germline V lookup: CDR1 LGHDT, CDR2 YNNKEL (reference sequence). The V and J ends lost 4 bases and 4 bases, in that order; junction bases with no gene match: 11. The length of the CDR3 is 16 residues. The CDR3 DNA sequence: TGTGCCAGCAGCCGCAGTCCCGGGACAGGTTTCACTGAAGCTTTCTTT. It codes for CASSRSPGTGFTEAFF.

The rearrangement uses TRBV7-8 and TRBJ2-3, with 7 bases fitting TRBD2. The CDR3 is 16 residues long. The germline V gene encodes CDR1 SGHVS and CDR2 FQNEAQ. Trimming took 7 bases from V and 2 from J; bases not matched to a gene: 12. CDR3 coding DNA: TGTGCCAGCAATCGGGTTGGGGGGGTGATCACAGATACGCAGTATTTT. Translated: CASNRVGGVITDTQYF.

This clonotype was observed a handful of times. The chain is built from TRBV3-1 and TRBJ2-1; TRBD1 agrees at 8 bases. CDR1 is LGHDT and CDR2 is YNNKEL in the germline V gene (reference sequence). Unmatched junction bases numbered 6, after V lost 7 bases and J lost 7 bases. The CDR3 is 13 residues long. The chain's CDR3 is CASTSTGDNEQFF. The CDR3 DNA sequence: TGTGCCAGCACCTCGACAGGGGATAATGAGCAGTTCTTC.

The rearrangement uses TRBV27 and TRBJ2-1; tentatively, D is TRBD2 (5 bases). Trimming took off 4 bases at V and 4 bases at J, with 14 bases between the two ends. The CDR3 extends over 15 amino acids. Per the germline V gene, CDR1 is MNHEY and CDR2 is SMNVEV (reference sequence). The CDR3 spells CASSSDFSRYNEQFF. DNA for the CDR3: TGTGCCAGCAGTTCGGACTTTTCTAGGTACAATGAGCAGTTCTTC.

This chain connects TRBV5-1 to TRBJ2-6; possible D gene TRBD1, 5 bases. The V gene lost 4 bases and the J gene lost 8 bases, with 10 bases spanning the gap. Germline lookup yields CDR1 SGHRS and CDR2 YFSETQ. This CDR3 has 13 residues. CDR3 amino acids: CASSLDSPNVLTF. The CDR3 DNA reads TGCGCCAGCAGCCTTGACAGCCCCAACGTCCTGACTTTC.

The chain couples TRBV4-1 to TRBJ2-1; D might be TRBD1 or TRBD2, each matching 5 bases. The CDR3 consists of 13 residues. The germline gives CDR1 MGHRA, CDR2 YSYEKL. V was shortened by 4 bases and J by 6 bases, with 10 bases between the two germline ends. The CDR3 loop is CASSLGDVNEQFF. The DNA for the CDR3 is TGCGCCAGCAGCCTAGGGGACGTCAATGAGCAGTTCTTC.

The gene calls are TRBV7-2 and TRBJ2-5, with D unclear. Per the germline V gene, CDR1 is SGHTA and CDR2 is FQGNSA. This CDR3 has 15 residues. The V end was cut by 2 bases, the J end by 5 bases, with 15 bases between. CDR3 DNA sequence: TGTGCCAGCAGCTTACGGTGGAACCGGAAGGAGACCCAGTACTTC. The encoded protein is CASSLRWNRKETQYF.

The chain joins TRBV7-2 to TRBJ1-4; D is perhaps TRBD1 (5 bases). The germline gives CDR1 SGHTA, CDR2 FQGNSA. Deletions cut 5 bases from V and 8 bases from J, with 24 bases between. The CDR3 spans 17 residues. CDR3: CASSQRVARAVGEKLFF. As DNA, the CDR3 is TGTGCCAGCAGCCAGAGAGTGGCCAGGGCGGTCGGGGAAAAACTGTTTTTT.

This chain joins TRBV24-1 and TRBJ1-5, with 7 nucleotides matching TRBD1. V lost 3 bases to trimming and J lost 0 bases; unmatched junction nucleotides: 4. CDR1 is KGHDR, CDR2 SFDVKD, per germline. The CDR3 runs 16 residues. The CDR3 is CATSDTQGYSNQPQHF. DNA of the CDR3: TGTGCCACCAGTGATACACAGGGGTATAGCAATCAGCCCCAGCATTTT.